Sequencing of this TCR beta chain was carried out in a study of cytomegalovirus exposure and HLA in healthy donors. Germline CDR1 and CDR2: MNHEY and SVGAGI. The V gene lost 0 bases and the J gene lost 1 base, with 9 bases spanning the gap. This CDR3 comprises 15 residues. The PCR was carried out with 60 Vbeta primers and 13 Jbeta primers. Clones were sequenced by immunoSEQ multiplex PCR, and TCRdb holds only the in-frame ones, with some missing. This table has 210,000 or so clones, roughly 78% appearing once. The TCR sequence derives from a boy between 10 and 17 years old in good health and CMV-seronegative. Sequenced sample: PBMCs. The chain has TRBV6-5 and TRBJ1-2; maybe TRBD1 (6 bases). The CDR3 DNA follows: TGTGCCAGCAGTTACTCTGGGACACTTAACTATGGCTACACCTTC. It is translated as CASSYSGTLNYGYTF.